This is a list of T cell receptor beta chains from one sample in a study of cytomegalovirus exposure and HLA in healthy donors. Clones were sequenced by immunoSEQ multiplex PCR, and TCRdb holds only the in-frame ones, with some missing. The repertoire holds fewer than 350,000 clones, with approximately 87% as singletons. Sequenced input: PBMCs. The receptors originated from a woman aged 18-35 years in good health and CMV-seronegative. CDR3s include the opening cysteine and the closing phenylalanine or tryptophan.

j_call: TRBJ1-3
v_call: TRBV25-1
cdr3_aa: CASRGDTIYF

j_call: TRBJ2-7
v_call: TRBV27
cdr3_aa: CASSLTSGHYEQYF

j_call: TRBJ2-3
v_call: TRBV27
cdr3_aa: CASRIYTSVSTDTQYF

j_call: TRBJ1-1
v_call: TRBV28
cdr3_aa: CASSLPQGGIAEAFF

j_call: TRBJ2-5
v_call: TRBV27
cdr3_aa: CASRLSGMRETQYF

j_call: TRBJ1-4
v_call: TRBV28
cdr3_aa: CASKITGPTNEKLFF

j_call: TRBJ2-1
v_call: TRBV9
cdr3_aa: CASSPRGAGAGYNEQFF

j_call: TRBJ2-7
v_call: TRBV9
cdr3_aa: CASSLTGAPSYEQYF

j_call: TRBJ2-7
v_call: TRBV19
cdr3_aa: CASSIYVGQDTYEQYF

j_call: TRBJ2-7
v_call: TRBV6-1
cdr3_aa: CASRFERGSYEQYF

j_call: TRBJ2-5
v_call: TRBV5-6
cdr3_aa: CASSLGLQETQYF

j_call: TRBJ2-1
v_call: TRBV7-3
cdr3_aa: CASSLTGLAGAYNEQFF

j_call: TRBJ2-7
v_call: TRBV30
cdr3_aa: CAWSSLPTEFSYEQYF

j_call: TRBJ2-5
v_call: TRBV27
cdr3_aa: CASSPAAGETQYF

j_call: TRBJ2-5
v_call: TRBV6-6
cdr3_aa: CASSYSSLQETQYF

j_call: TRBJ1-2
v_call: TRBV15
cdr3_aa: CATSRDWDFNGYTF

j_call: TRBJ1-4
v_call: TRBV4-1
cdr3_aa: CASSPTGGPGAREKLFF

j_call: TRBJ2-1
v_call: TRBV4-1
cdr3_aa: CASSQLRGSQNEQFF

j_call: TRBJ2-2
v_call: TRBV7-3
cdr3_aa: CASSLTARGPGELFF

j_call: TRBJ1-2
v_call: TRBV28
cdr3_aa: CASRQANYGYTF

j_call: TRBJ1-1
v_call: TRBV4-1
cdr3_aa: CASSRQNWDRNTEAFF

j_call: TRBJ1-3
v_call: TRBV10-3
cdr3_aa: CAISESTRSSPSGNTIYF

j_call: TRBJ2-7
v_call: TRBV28
cdr3_aa: CASSIRTGERYEQYF

j_call: TRBJ2-7
v_call: TRBV10-1
cdr3_aa: CATSVLREGSEQYF

j_call: TRBJ1-6
v_call: TRBV10-2
cdr3_aa: CASSAFGYSPLHF

j_call: TRBJ1-1
v_call: TRBV27
cdr3_aa: CASSRLSGNTEAFF

j_call: TRBJ2-7
v_call: TRBV19
cdr3_aa: CASSIDYTSGSLYEQYF

j_call: TRBJ2-7
v_call: TRBV27
cdr3_aa: CASSSTPGQARNEQYF

j_call: TRBJ2-3
v_call: TRBV7-7
cdr3_aa: CASSPGNTDTQYF

j_call: TRBJ2-1
v_call: TRBV18
cdr3_aa: CASSPKLSSYNEQFF

j_call: TRBJ1-4
v_call: TRBV28
cdr3_aa: CASTDPRGGLMKMELFF

j_call: TRBJ2-5
v_call: TRBV5-1
cdr3_aa: CASSSVGQGILEETQYF

j_call: TRBJ1-2
v_call: TRBV28
cdr3_aa: CASSSSGGDYGYTF

j_call: TRBJ2-3
v_call: TRBV15
cdr3_aa: CATGLAGTDTQYF

j_call: TRBJ1-1
v_call: TRBV9
cdr3_aa: CASSVVGGDTEAFF

j_call: TRBJ1-3
v_call: TRBV2
cdr3_aa: CASTPMVRGGKSGNTIYF

j_call: TRBJ1-5
v_call: TRBV28
cdr3_aa: CASRGGGNQPQHF